This TCR beta chain originates from a study of cytomegalovirus exposure and HLA in healthy donors. Study results and caveats: A later analysis by the authors found several of the most significant clusters apparently linked to common viral pathogens. The study labeled fewer than 200 TCR beta chains cytomegalovirus-associated.

Use of 60 Vbeta and 13 Jbeta primers characterized the PCR. The table came from immunoSEQ multiplex PCR; TCRdb's copy has only in-frame clones and leaves some out. The table has approximately 130,000 clones, around 80% seen once. With V trimmed by 0 bases and J by 4 bases, 8 bases remained unmatched. The CDR3 has 17 amino acids. The germline V gene has CDR1 MGHRA and CDR2 YSYEKL. To note about this clone: Antigen unknown.

V is TRBV4-1 and J is TRBJ2-1, with 8 bases that match TRBD2. The TCR sequence derives from a woman aged 40 to 50 in good health and CMV-seronegative. Sequencing was performed on PBMCs. CDR3 nucleotide sequence: TGCGCCAGCAGCCAAGAATTCCGGGGACTAGTTTACAATGAGCAGTTCTTC. As protein: CASSQEFRGLVYNEQFF.